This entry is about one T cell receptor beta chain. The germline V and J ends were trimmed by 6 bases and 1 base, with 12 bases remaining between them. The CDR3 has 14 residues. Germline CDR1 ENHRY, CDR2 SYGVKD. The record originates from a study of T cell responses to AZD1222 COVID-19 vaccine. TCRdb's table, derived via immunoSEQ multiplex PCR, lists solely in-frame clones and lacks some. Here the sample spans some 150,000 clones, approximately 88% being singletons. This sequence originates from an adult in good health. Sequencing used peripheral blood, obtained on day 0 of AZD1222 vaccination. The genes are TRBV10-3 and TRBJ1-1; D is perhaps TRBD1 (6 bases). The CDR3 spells CAISMTGQNTEAFF. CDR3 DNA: TGTGCCATCAGCATGACGGGACAGAACACTGAAGCTTTCTTT.